The 8 T cell receptor beta chains below come from one sample, sequenced in a study of T cells after yellow fever vaccination. Using its own MiXCR run on the 5' RACE reads, TCRdb lists one record per CDR3 protein. The repertoire holds 150,000 to 200,000 distinct CDR3 sequences, with around 10% as singletons. The sample in question was CD8+ T cells sorted from PBMCs, obtained 15 days after the yellow fever booster vaccination. All receptors come from a young man who received the YFV17D yellow fever vaccine.

This clonotype was observed a few times. The V call is TRBV12-3 or TRBV12-4, the J call TRBJ2-2; TRBD1 or TRBD2 may be the D gene (6 bases each). This CDR3 contains 18 residues. Trimming removed 8 bases at V and 3 bases at J, with 25 bases between. DNA for the CDR3: TGTGCCAGCGCCGCTGCGGGACACCGCGAATCTGACACCGGGGAGCTGTTTTTT. It yields the protein CASAAAGHRESDTGELFF.

On this clonotype: This may come from a read error, since a much larger clone is one base off. The gene calls are TRBV7-9 and TRBJ2-5; D might be TRBD1 or TRBD2, each matching 5 bases. CDR3 length: 14 amino acids. The germline V and J ends were trimmed by 2 bases and 4 bases, with 11 bases remaining between them. Looked up from germline, CDR1 is SEHNR and CDR2 is FQNEAQ (reference sequence). CDR3 loop: CASSLSVGRETQYF. The CDR3 DNA reads as TGTGCCAGCAGCTTATCGGTGGGACGAGAGACCCAGTACTTC.

This chain connects TRBV4-1 to TRBJ2-7; D possibly corresponds to TRBD2 (6 bases). CDR1 is MGHRA, CDR2 YSYEKL, per germline. The CDR3 spans 13 residues. The V end lost 0 bases, the J end lost 6 bases, and 9 bases lay between the germline ends. The chain's CDR3 is CASSQDSGGEQYF. The DNA for the CDR3 is TGCGCCAGCAGCCAAGATTCCGGGGGCGAGCAGTACTTC.

This clonotype was seen more than once but under ten times. The CDR3 nucleotides are TGTGCCACCCGTTCGGGTCGGGGGGCCAGCTACGAGCAGTACTTC. The encoded protein is CATRSGRGASYEQYF. V is TRBV15 and J is TRBJ2-7, with D perhaps matching TRBD2 (7 bases). The CDR3 is 15 residues long. Deletions cut 8 bases from V and 3 bases from J, with 20 bases between. The germline V gene has CDR1 LNHNV and CDR2 YYDKDF (reference sequence).

A few counts support this clonotype. V and J are TRBV24-1 and TRBJ2-7; 7 nucleotides align to TRBD1. J lost 3 bases, V lost 3 bases, and 7 bases had no gene match. Germline V lookup: CDR1 KGHDR, CDR2 SFDVKD. The CDR3 is made up of 15 amino acids. CDR3 residues: CATSDPSGQHYEQYV. The CDR3 DNA follows: TGTGCCACCAGTGATCCGTCGGGACAGCACTACGAGCAGTACGTC.

The V gene is TRBV4-1, the J gene TRBJ2-1, with 8 positions matching TRBD1. CDR1 is MGHRA, CDR2 YSYEKL, per germline. Trimming removed 5 bases from V and 9 bases from J; junction bases left unmatched: 9. The CDR3 is 14 amino acids. The CDR3 nucleotides are TGCGCCAGCAGCGTGGGACAGGCACTGAGTGAGCAGTTCTTC. Its translation is CASSVGQALSEQFF.

This clonotype has just a few counts. This chain joins TRBV10-2 and TRBJ2-1; 12 nucleotides line up with TRBD2. Germline loops: CDR1 WSHSY, CDR2 SAAADI. The junction had 3 bases not matched to a gene; V was cut back by 2 bases and J by 7 bases. The CDR3 runs to 15 residues. The CDR3 bases are TGCGCCAGCAGTGAGCCCGGACTAGCGGGGAATGAGCAGTTCTTC. It codes for CASSEPGLAGNEQFF.

This chain joins TRBV19 and TRBJ2-7; maybe TRBD1 (6 bases). This CDR3 region has 13 residues. V was trimmed by 5 bases and J by 5 bases, leaving 13 bases between them. CDR1 and CDR2 (germline): LNHDA, SQIVND (reference sequence). The CDR3 reads CASSWTVNDEQYV. The CDR3 DNA reads as TGTGCCAGTAGTTGGACAGTAAATGACGAGCAGTACGTC.